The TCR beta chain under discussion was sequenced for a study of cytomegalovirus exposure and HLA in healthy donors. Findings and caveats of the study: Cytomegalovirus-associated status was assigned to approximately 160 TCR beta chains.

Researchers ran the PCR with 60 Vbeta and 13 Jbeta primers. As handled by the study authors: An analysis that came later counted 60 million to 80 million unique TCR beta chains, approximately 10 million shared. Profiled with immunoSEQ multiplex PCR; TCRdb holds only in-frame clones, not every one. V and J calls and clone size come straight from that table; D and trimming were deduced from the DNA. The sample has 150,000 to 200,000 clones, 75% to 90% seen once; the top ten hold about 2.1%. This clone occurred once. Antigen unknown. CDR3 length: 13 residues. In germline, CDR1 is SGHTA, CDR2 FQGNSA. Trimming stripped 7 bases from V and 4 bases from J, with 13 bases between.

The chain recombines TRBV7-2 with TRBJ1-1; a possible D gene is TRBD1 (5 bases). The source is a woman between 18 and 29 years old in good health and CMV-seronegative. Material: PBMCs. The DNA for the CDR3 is TGTGCCAGCATCTGGGGGGTACGCACTGAAGCTTTCTTT. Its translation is CASIWGVRTEAFF.